Listed below are T cell receptor beta chains from one sample, sequenced in a study of PD-1 blockade in classical Hodgkin lymphoma. The table came from immunoSEQ multiplex PCR; TCRdb's copy has only in-frame clones and leaves some out. The sample shows 5,500 to 8,000 clones, 70% to 90% of them seen only once. The input for sequencing was peripheral blood mononuclear cells (PBMCs), taken at baseline. The receptors derive from a human donor with classical Hodgkin lymphoma. CDR3s include the opening cysteine and the closing phenylalanine or tryptophan. D genes are given only for firm matches. A row's size may be missing; if present it is once, few, many or a size class.

d_gene	abundance	j_gene	v_gene	CDR3aa	CDR3nt
TRBD2	once	TRBJ2-3	TRBV27	CASSSQREQDTQYF	TGTGCCAGCAGTTCTCAGCGGGAACAAGATACGCAGTATTTT
NA	NA	TRBJ1-1	TRBV19	CASSEMNTEAFF	TGTGCCAGTTCAGAGATGAACACTGAAGCTTTCTTT
TRBD2	NA	TRBJ2-2	TRBV9	CASSTRLAEYTGELFF	TGTGCCAGCAGCACTCGACTAGCGGAGTACACCGGGGAGCTGTTTTTT
NA	NA	TRBJ2-7	TRBV28	CASRAHGLELYEQYF	TGTGCCAGCAGAGCTCACGGGCTTGAACTCTACGAGCAGTACTTC
NA	few	TRBJ2-3	TRBV18	CASSRTRFTDTQYF	TGTGCCAGCTCACGGACCCGATTCACAGATACGCAGTATTTT
TRBD2	NA	TRBJ2-2	TRBV10-3	CAISWTSGGLTGELFF	TGTGCCATCAGTTGGACTAGCGGAGGGTTAACCGGGGAGCTGTTTTTT
NA	NA	TRBJ1-2	TRBV11-2	CASTLTGSRGYTF	TGTGCCAGCACCTTAACAGGGAGCCGCGGCTACACCTTC
NA	NA	TRBJ2-7	TRBV5-1	CASSAGIRYEQYF	TGCGCCAGCAGCGCAGGGATACGCTACGAGCAGTACTTC
TRBD2	NA	TRBJ2-7	TRBV6-1	CASSELRRETKRECSF	TGTGCCAGCAGTGAACTAAGGAGGGAAACCAAGCGGGAATGCTCCTTC
TRBD1	NA	TRBJ2-1	TRBV27	CASSYGTGAYNEQFF	TGTGCCAGCAGTTACGGGACAGGGGCGTATAATGAGCAGTTCTTC
NA	NA	TRBJ2-5	TRBV7-9	CASSRAHEETQYF	TGTGCCAGCAGCCGCGCACATGAAGAGACCCAGTACTTC
TRBD2	NA	TRBJ2-1	TRBV9	CASSVGGLAGGPTYNEQFF	TGTGCCAGCAGCGTAGGCGGACTAGCGGGAGGGCCCACCTACAATGAGCAGTTCTTC
NA	NA	TRBJ1-5	TRBV29-1	CSVDQGPNQPQHF	TGCAGCGTTGACCAGGGCCCCAATCAGCCCCAGCATTTT
NA	NA	TRBJ1-2	TRBV7-9	CASSLVAGYGYTF	TGTGCCAGCAGCTTGGTCGCGGGGTACGGCTACACCTTC
NA	NA	TRBJ2-2	TRBV19	CASSTDANTGELFF	TGTGCCAGTAGTACGGACGCAAACACCGGGGAGCTGTTTTTT
NA	NA	TRBJ2-1	TRBV6-5	CASSITPSSYNEQFF	TGTGCCAGCAGTATAACCCCCAGCTCCTACAATGAGCAGTTCTTC
NA	NA	TRBJ2-7	TRBV18	CASSPTGRIYEQYF	TGTGCCAGCTCACCCACGGGGCGAATTTACGAGCAGTACTTC
NA	NA	TRBJ1-2	TRBV5-1	CASSLAFSSGINGYTF	TGCGCCAGCAGCTTGGCGTTCTCGTCTGGTATTAATGGCTACACCTTC
NA	NA	TRBJ1-1	TRBV18	CASSAARTNTEAFF	TGTGCCAGCTCAGCAGCCAGGACGAACACTGAAGCTTTCTTT
NA	NA	TRBJ1-2	TRBV27	CASSFPGAIGRLSGYTF	TGTGCCAGCAGTTTCCCTGGGGCGATAGGGAGGTTAAGTGGCTACACCTTC
NA	NA	TRBJ2-4	TRBV7-3	CASSPDQGRENIQYF	TGTGCCAGCAGCCCTGATCAGGGAAGGGAAAACATTCAGTACTTC
NA	NA	TRBJ2-7	TRBV18	CASSPTRGGSYEQYF	TGTGCCAGCTCACCGACAAGGGGGGGCTCCTACGAGCAGTACTTC
NA	NA	TRBJ2-3	TRBV15	CATSRDSGIGPDTQYF	TGTGCCACCAGCAGAGATTCCGGGATAGGACCAGATACGCAGTATTTT
TRBD1	once	TRBJ2-7	TRBV6-1	CASSASGTGSYDEQYF	TGTGCCAGCAGTGCCTCCGGGACAGGCAGCTATGACGAGCAGTACTTC
TRBD2	few	TRBJ2-7	TRBV7-9	CASSLAVAGLSYEQYF	TGTGCCAGCAGCTTAGCCGTAGCGGGACTCTCCTACGAGCAGTACTTC
TRBD1	NA	TRBJ2-7	TRBV30	CAWSLGQGTSYEQYF	TGTGCCTGGAGTCTTGGACAGGGGACATCCTACGAGCAGTACTTC
NA	NA	TRBJ1-2	TRBV6-4	CASSATGIGYTF	TGTGCCAGCAGTGCCACAGGGATTGGCTACACCTTC
TRBD2	NA	TRBJ2-1	TRBV5-4	CASSLPGLAGVYNEQFF	TGTGCCAGCAGCCTACCGGGACTAGCGGGCGTCTACAATGAGCAGTTCTTC
NA	NA	TRBJ2-5	TRBV7-8	CASSSGPGETQYF	TGTGCCAGCAGCTCGGGGCCTGGGGAGACCCAGTACTTC
NA	once	TRBJ1-3	TRBV7-2	CASSLAGTSGNTIYF	TGTGCCAGCAGCTTAGCAGGAACCTCTGGAAACACCATATATTTT
TRBD2	NA	TRBJ2-2	TRBV5-1	CATRELAGRNTGELFF	TGCGCCACCCGCGAATTAGCGGGAAGGAACACCGGGGAGCTGTTTTTT
NA	NA	TRBJ2-3	TRBV2	CASLFTDTQYF	TGTGCCAGCCTCTTTACAGATACGCAGTATTTT
TRBD2	NA	TRBJ2-7	TRBV14	CASSRTSGRYEQYF	TGTGCCAGCAGCCGGACTAGCGGGAGGTACGAGCAGTACTTC
TRBD2	NA	TRBJ2-7	TRBV5-1	CASSLVLAGAGEQYF	TGCGCCAGCAGCTTGGTACTAGCGGGAGCCGGCGAGCAGTACTTC
NA	NA	TRBJ2-2	TRBV10-2	CASSPLEQLNTGELFF	TGCGCCAGCAGTCCCTTGGAGCAGCTGAACACCGGGGAGCTGTTTTTT
NA	NA	TRBJ2-7	TRBV6-6	CASSYSGPSNNEQYF	TGTGCCAGCAGTTACTCGGGGCCGTCTAACAACGAGCAGTACTTC
NA	NA	TRBJ2-5	TRBV7-8	CASSLDSGSGETQYF	TGTGCCAGCAGCTTAGATTCGGGGTCGGGGGAGACCCAGTACTTC
TRBD2	NA	TRBJ2-1	TRBV5-1	CASSLGLLAGGGNEQFF	TGCGCCAGCAGCTTGGGTCTATTAGCGGGAGGTGGGAATGAGCAGTTCTTC
TRBD2	NA	TRBJ2-1	TRBV7-9	CASSALLLAGDDNEQFF	TGTGCCAGCAGCGCCCTGCTACTAGCGGGGGATGACAATGAGCAGTTCTTC
TRBD2	NA	TRBJ2-2	TRBV7-9	CASSLGTTSGVMGTGELFF	TGTGCCAGCAGCTTAGGCACGACTAGCGGCGTTATGGGAACCGGGGAGCTGTTTTTT
NA	NA	TRBJ1-1	TRBV30	CAWSFQTNTEAFF	TGTGCCTGGTCTTTTCAGACGAACACTGAAGCTTTCTTT
NA	NA	TRBJ2-3	TRBV13	CASSLALLWESDTQYF	TGTGCCAGCAGCTTAGCCCTCTTGTGGGAGTCGGATACGCAGTATTTT
NA	medium-sized	TRBJ2-7	TRBV7-6	CASSLAPGSSYEQYF	TGTGCCAGCAGCTTAGCCCCAGGAAGCTCCTACGAGCAGTACTTC
NA	NA	TRBJ1-1	TRBV30	CAWSEGRNTEAFF	TGTGCCTGGAGTGAGGGGAGAAACACTGAAGCTTTCTTT
NA	NA	TRBJ2-7	TRBV18	CASSPGSHEQYF	TGTGCCAGCTCACCGGGTTCACACGAGCAGTACTTC
NA	NA	TRBJ1-1	TRBV10-3	CAISESGTGGTEAFF	TGTGCCATCAGTGAGTCGGGGACGGGGGGCACTGAAGCTTTCTTT